Listed below are T cell receptor beta chains from one sample, sequenced in a study of OX40 agonist ivuxolimab in advanced cancers. TCRdb's copy holds only in-frame clones and misses some; the assay was immunoSEQ multiplex PCR. The data show 35,000 to 45,000 clones, 65% to 85% seen once. The sequences come from CD4+ or CD8+ T cells sorted from blood, collected in a trial of the OX40 agonist ivuxolimab. These receptors all stem from an adult with an advanced solid tumor such as melanoma, head and neck, liver or kidney cancer. Each CDR3 is given with its conserved first and last residue.

>TRBV28|TRBJ2-7
CASSLDDYEQYF
>TRBV7-6|TRBJ2-3
CASSPTFARFTDTQYF
>TRBV14|TRBJ2-3
CASSRRDRVVTGTDTQYF
>TRBV6-5|TRBJ2-1
CASSYGPSGGAGEQFF
>TRBV18|TRBJ1-3
CASSPQGLSNTIYF
>TRBV19|TRBJ2-1
CASRRQGVDNEQFF
>TRBV7-8|TRBJ2-1
CASSPPLRLAGGNNEQFF
>TRBV1|TRBJ2-1
CTRNRGWCYEQFF
>TRBV5-8|TRBJ2-5
CASSIGLAGAKETQYF
>TRBV29-1|TRBJ2-7
CSVEPGDRPYEQYF
>TRBV5-4|TRBJ2-1
CASTLSGPYNEQFF
>TRBV6-1|TRBJ2-7
CASSDELGGYEQYF
>TRBV28|TRBJ1-1
CASSLYYGTSMNTEAFF
>TRBV27|TRBJ2-2
CASSGLTGFTGELFF
>TRBV7-9|TRBJ2-5
CASSPPNRAVETQYF
>TRBV7-6|TRBJ1-1
CASSQGETPLEAFF
>TRBV7-8|TRBJ2-7
CASSQVRGEQYF
>TRBV30|TRBJ2-1
CAWSVQSSRMGGDEQFF
>TRBV5-6|TRBJ2-7
CASSLVAGGPYEQYF
>TRBV27|TRBJ2-2
CASSSREGTGELFF
>TRBV7-2|TRBJ1-1
CASSLDPIGAFF
>TRBV7-2|TRBJ1-2
CASSFNDVLYGYTF
>TRBV7-2|TRBJ2-1
CASREGRGQSHEQFF
>TRBV19|TRBJ1-4
CASSIRQGAARDEKLFF
>TRBV11-2|TRBJ2-7
CASSSQRRGLDGEYF
>TRBV5-6|TRBJ1-1
CASRYWNTEAFF
>TRBV5-5|TRBJ1-2
CASSFGGSLTPYLYGYTF
>TRBV27|TRBJ2-7
CASSTWTGTYEQYF
>TRBV7-2|TRBJ2-2
CASSLVPGQNTGELFF
>TRBV18|TRBJ1-1
CASSPPEGLKAFF
>TRBV7-9|TRBJ2-1
CASSRTGKTGVEQFF
>TRBV6-1|TRBJ2-3
CASRFSGTTDTQYF
>TRBV18|TRBJ1-6
CASSLKPTGQAETPLHF
>TRBV10-3|TRBJ2-6
CAISESRTTTGANVLTF
>TRBV2|TRBJ2-1
CASSVGDLGYNEQFF
>TRBV5-1|TRBJ2-2
CASSLAGASGASGELFF
>TRBV6-1|TRBJ1-2
CASSEYHGLNGYTF
>TRBV5-1|TRBJ1-5
CASSLQENQPQHF